This entry concerns a single T cell receptor beta chain. Its specificity is unknown. The PCR was carried out with 60 Vbeta primers and 13 Jbeta primers. Original processing methods: Unique TCR beta chains totaled some 80 million in a later count, with some 10 million of them shared. Sequencing was performed with immunoSEQ multiplex PCR; in TCRdb, only in-frame clones are kept and a portion is missing. Clonal size and the V and J genes are those of that table, whereas D and trimming came from the DNA. The table records around 100,000 clones, 70% to 80% of them present only once. The sample comes from a study of cytomegalovirus exposure and HLA in healthy donors. The overall study: A prior study identified 120 million or so unique TCR beta sequences from about 180 million T cells.

Study-level findings and limits: In a later analysis, approximately 15,000 TCR beta sequences were associated with HLA alleles at 0.05 false discovery rate.

This clonotype originated in a female donor in good health and CMV-seropositive. The sequenced sample consisted of PBMCs.

The CDR3 is CASTWGGRTGNTIYF. For the CDR3, the DNA is TGTGCCAGCACCTGGGGGGGGAGGACTGGAAACACCATATATTTT. The chain is built from TRBV28 and TRBJ1-3; D possibly corresponds to TRBD1 (5 bases). CDR1 MDHEN and CDR2 SYDVKM come from the germline V gene. The CDR3 sequence is 15 residues long. Trimming pared 7 bases from V and 2 bases from J, leaving 15 bases between.